The 32 T cell receptor beta chains listed next were all sequenced from one sample in a study of T cell repertoires in cytomegalovirus infection. No antigen has been identified for these receptors. MiXCR, applied by TCRdb to the reads, yields one record per CDR3 protein. The sample includes some 350,000 distinct CDR3 sequences, about a third of them seen just once. The material was cultured PBMCs, obtained from culture after CMV antigen stimulation. Every receptor here comes from a human donor in good health (CMV status not recorded). Some clones in this sample may be carry-over from other donors' samples.

This clonotype was detected many times. This CDR3 is CASSLIAPISGNTIYF. The CDR3 bases are TGTGCCAGCAGCTTAATAGCACCCATCTCTGGAAACACCATATATTTT. The rearrangement links TRBV7-2 to TRBJ1-3, with D unclear. The CDR3 totals 16 residues. The germline CDR1 and CDR2 sequences are SGHTA and FQGNSA. Trimming took off 2 bases at V and 0 bases at J, with 11 bases between the two ends.

The chain carries TRBV19 and TRBJ1-2, with TRBD1 matching 7 bases. Germline CDR1 reads LNHDA; CDR2 reads SQIVND (reference sequence). The CDR3 runs to 13 residues. V shed 6 bases, J shed 10 bases, and the junction held 11 bases outside the gene matches. The CDR3 DNA reads TGTGCCAGTAGCTCCGGACAGGAACGAGCCTACACCTTC. Its translation: CASSSGQERAYTF. The variable domain in full, with the rest retrieved from reference TRBV19 and TRBJ1-2, is DGGITQSPKYLFRKEGQNVTLSCEQNLNHDAMYWYRQDPGQGLRLIYYSQIVNDFQKGDIAEGYSVSREKKESFPLTVTSAQKNPTAFYLCASSSGQERAYTFGSGTRLTVV.

This chain links TRBV9 with TRBJ1-1; D unresolved. Germline V gene sequence: CDR1 SGDLS, CDR2 YYNGEE. The CDR3 spans 12 residues. Trimming cost V 3 bases and J 4 bases, with 7 bases left between them. CDR3 loop: CASSGVSTEAFF. In nucleotides, the CDR3 is TGTGCCAGCAGCGGAGTGAGCACTGAAGCTTTCTTT. Based on the CDR3 plus reference TRBV9 and TRBJ1-1, the full variable domain is DSGVTQTPKHLITATGQRVTLRCSPRSGDLSVYWYQQSLDQGLQFLIQYYNGEERAKGNILERFSAQQFPDLHSELNLSSLELGDSALYFCASSGVSTEAFFGQGTRLTVV.

This clonotype was seen a few times. The chain carries TRBV19 and TRBJ1-1; D gene uncertain. Deletions cut 0 bases from V and 1 base from J, with 9 bases between. The CDR3 sequence is 15 residues long. CDR1 and CDR2 (germline): LNHDA, SQIVND (reference sequence). The CDR3 loop is CASSIEWTANTEAFF. CDR3 DNA: TGTGCCAGTAGTATAGAATGGACGGCGAACACTGAAGCTTTCTTT.

This sequence joins TRBV7-2 and TRBJ1-2, with 9 bases fitting TRBD1. With 5 bases clipped from V and 7 bases from J, the junction kept 11 bases outside the gene matches. Germline-derived CDR1 and CDR2 are SGHTA and FQGNSA. The CDR3 extends over 15 amino acids. The CDR3 nucleotides read TGTGCCAGCAGCCCTTGGACAGGGGAGCCGTTTGGCTACACCTTC. Translation: CASSPWTGEPFGYTF. The full variable domain, in which reference TRBV7-2 and TRBJ1-2 provide the parts outside the CDR3, is GAGVSQSPSNKVTEKGKDVELRCDPISGHTALYWYRQSLGQGLEFLIYFQGNSAPDKSGLPSDRFSAERTGGSVSTLTIQRTQQEDSAVYLCASSPWTGEPFGYTFGSGTRLTVV.

The CDR3: CASRPQGADTGELFF. CDR3 in DNA: TGTGCCAGCAGACCTCAGGGGGCGGACACCGGGGAGCTGTTTTTT. This rearrangement joins TRBV7-2 to TRBJ2-2; 8 bases match TRBD1. This CDR3 is 15 amino acids long. Germline V gene sequence: CDR1 SGHTA, CDR2 FQGNSA. Unmatched junction bases numbered 6, after V lost 6 bases and J lost 3 bases.

The chain uses TRBV10-3 and TRBJ2-1; tentative D call: TRBD2 (6 bases). Germline CDR1 is ENHRY and CDR2 is SYGVKD. CDR3 length: 16 residues. Between the trimmed V and J ends, which lost 5 bases and 5 bases, there was a span of 19 bases. The CDR3, as DNA: TGTGCCATCAGTTCCATAGCGGAAAATGAGGACAATGAGCAGTTCTTC. It specifies CAISSIAENEDNEQFF.

This clonotype was recorded a few times. The chain recombines TRBV12-3 or TRBV12-4 with TRBJ2-7, with D possibly matching TRBD2 (6 bases). V was cut by 6 bases and J by 5 bases, with 14 bases left in between. This CDR3 spans 13 amino acids. The CDR3 protein is CASSRGTPDEQYV. CDR3 sequence (DNA): TGTGCCAGCAGCCGCGGGACTCCTGACGAGCAGTACGTC.

This clonotype was counted between two and nine times. V gene TRBV12-3 or TRBV12-4 combines with J gene TRBJ2-1, with TRBD2 identical over 8 bases. Unmatched junction bases numbered 2, after V lost 2 bases and J lost 5 bases. The CDR3 has 14 amino acids. The CDR3: CASSLTSGHNEQFF. The CDR3 DNA reads TGTGCCAGCAGTTTAACTAGCGGCCACAATGAGCAGTTCTTC.

The chain has TRBV7-9 and TRBJ2-7, with 14 bases that match TRBD2. The V segment lost 5 bases and the J segment 1 base; nucleotides outside the gene matches: 4. This CDR3 comprises 16 residues. Per germline, CDR1 SEHNR and CDR2 FQNEAQ (reference sequence). As DNA, the CDR3 is TGTGCCAGCAGCGGGGGACTAGCGGGAGTTTCCTACGAGCAGTACGTC. Amino acids: CASSGGLAGVSYEQYV.

This sequence joins TRBV6-2 or TRBV6-3 and TRBJ2-2; D uncertain. The CDR3 is 14 residues long. The V and J ends lost 8 bases and 0 bases respectively, with 10 bases between them. Per the germline V gene, CDR1 is MNHEY and CDR2 is SVGEGT. The CDR3, as DNA: TGTGCCAGCCGCGTAAGCGCGAACACCGGGGAGCTGTTTTTT. Its protein product is CASRVSANTGELFF.

The chain employs TRBV24-1 and TRBJ1-5, with D maybe TRBD1 (5 bases). CDR3 size: 14 residues. V gave up 5 bases and J gave up 0 bases, with 7 bases separating them. CDR1 and CDR2 (germline): KGHDR, SFDVKD. In nucleotides, the CDR3 is TGTGCCACCAGTGGACAGAATAGCAATCAGCCCCAGCATTTT. Translating gives CATSGQNSNQPQHF.

This clonotype was seen repeatedly, ten times or more. V usage is TRBV7-2 and J usage is TRBJ2-2; D gene ambiguous. V lost 5 bases and J 0 bases, leaving 13 bases between the germline ends. CDR3 length: 16 residues. The germline CDR1 and CDR2 sequences are SGHTA and FQGNSA. This CDR3 is CASSRSLAANTGELFF. CDR3 nucleotides: TGTGCCAGCAGCCGGAGCCTGGCGGCGAACACCGGGGAGCTGTTTTTT.

The chain carries TRBV19 and TRBJ2-6; D possibly corresponds to TRBD2 (5 bases). Between the trimmed V and J ends, which lost 9 bases and 0 bases, there was a span of 9 bases. The CDR3 is made up of 14 amino acids. Per the germline V gene, CDR1 is LNHDA and CDR2 is SQIVND (reference sequence). CDR3 coding DNA: TGTGCCAGCCGGGATCTCTCTGGGGCCAACGTCCTGACTTTC. This translates into CASRDLSGANVLTF.

This rearrangement joins TRBV20-1 to TRBJ2-6; 7 positions agree with TRBD1. CDR1 is DFQATT and CDR2 is SNEGSKA in the germline V gene (reference sequence). V lost 0 bases to trimming and J lost 0 bases; unmatched junction nucleotides: 5. This CDR3 is built from 17 residues. The CDR3 protein is CSARDDRTGSGANVLTF. The CDR3 nucleotides are TGCAGTGCTAGAGATGACAGGACAGGCTCTGGGGCCAACGTCCTGACTTTC.

This chain connects TRBV5-4 to TRBJ1-1; D is ambiguous. Germline CDR1 reads SGHNT; CDR2 reads YYREEE (reference sequence). Trimming pared 4 bases from V and 1 base from J, leaving 8 bases between. The CDR3 is 13 amino acids. The CDR3 sequence is CASSPDKNTEAFF. The CDR3 nucleotides read TGTGCCAGCAGCCCCGACAAGAACACTGAAGCTTTCTTT.

CDR3 region: CASTLAGRTETQYF. The CDR3 bases are TGTGCCAGCACCCTAGCGGGAAGAACAGAGACCCAGTACTTC. V is TRBV7-9 and J is TRBJ2-5; TRBD2 agrees at 9 bases. CDR1 and CDR2 from the germline V gene are SEHNR and FQNEAQ (reference sequence). The CDR3 extends over 14 amino acids. Trimming cost V 7 bases and J 4 bases; bases outside gene matches: 7.

J is TRBJ2-7 and V is TRBV4-1; 7 nucleotides line up with TRBD1. This CDR3 has 15 amino acids. Germline V gives CDR1 MGHRA, CDR2 YSYEKL. Trimming cost V 1 base and J 4 bases; bases outside gene matches: 7. CDR3 amino acids: CASSQGVGGRYEQYF. The CDR3 DNA reads as TGCGCCAGCAGCCAAGGTGTAGGGGGCAGGTACGAGCAGTACTTC.

V and J are TRBV11-2 and TRBJ2-3; the D gene is possibly TRBD1 (5 bases). This CDR3 comprises 16 residues. Germline CDR1 is SGHAT and CDR2 is FQNNGV. V lost 0 bases to trimming and J lost 9 bases, with 19 bases between them. Here the CDR3 reads CASSLDWQDKGLTQYF. CDR3 nucleotide sequence: TGTGCCAGCAGCTTAGATTGGCAGGACAAGGGTCTAACGCAGTATTTT.

This clonotype has more than one count but fewer than ten. This rearrangement joins TRBV28 to TRBJ2-1; 10 bases map to TRBD2. This CDR3 comprises 13 residues. Germline CDR1 is MDHEN and CDR2 is SYDVKM. Trimming took 4 bases from V and 10 from J; bases not matched to a gene: 4. Written as DNA, the CDR3 is TGTGCCAGCAGTTGGACTAGCGGTCACGAGCAGTTCTTC. Translation gives CASSWTSGHEQFF. The whole variable domain, remainder taken from reference TRBV28 and TRBJ2-1, is DVKVTQSSRYLVKRTGEKVFLECVQDMDHENMFWYRQDPGLGLRLIYFSYDVKMKEKGDIPEGYSVSREKKERFSLILESASTNQTSMYLCASSWTSGHEQFFGPGTRLTVL.

This clonotype was found many times. The chain carries TRBV6-1 and TRBJ2-3; 9 bases map to TRBD2. The V gene's germline CDR1 is MNHNS and CDR2 SASEGT. CDR3 length: 14 amino acids. With 4 bases clipped from V and 5 bases from J, the junction kept 4 bases outside the gene matches. CDR3 protein: CASSGLAGRDTQYF. The CDR3 region has the DNA TGTGCCAGCAGTGGGCTAGCGGGGCGAGATACGCAGTATTTT.

This chain uses TRBV19 with TRBJ2-1; TRBD2 agrees at 7 bases. The CDR3 length is 16 residues. Trimming cost V 7 bases and J 5 bases; bases outside gene matches: 14. Germline CDR1 reads LNHDA; CDR2 reads SQIVND (reference sequence). CDR3 residues: CASTPVFSSGNNEQFF. The DNA of the CDR3 is TGTGCCAGTACCCCTGTTTTTTCTAGCGGCAACAATGAGCAGTTCTTC.

The chain combines TRBV10-3 with TRBJ2-3; D is unresolved. The germline V gene encodes CDR1 ENHRY and CDR2 SYGVKD. V lost 4 bases and J 4 bases, leaving 6 bases between the germline ends. The CDR3 is 12 amino acids. The CDR3: CAISGHPDTQYF. The CDR3 nucleotides read TGTGCCATCAGTGGTCACCCAGATACGCAGTATTTT.

This clonotype has only one observation. V gene TRBV5-4 combines with J gene TRBJ2-3; weak D call: TRBD2 (5 bases). V was shortened by 4 bases and J by 6 bases, with 15 bases between the two germline ends. Germline V lookup: CDR1 SGHNT, CDR2 YYREEE (reference sequence). The CDR3 spans 14 residues. CDR3 sequence reads: CASSRGGLMDTQYF. DNA of the CDR3: TGTGCCAGCAGCCGCGGCGGGCTAATGGATACGCAGTATTTT. Complete variable domain (other parts from reference TRBV5-4 and TRBJ2-3): ETGVTQSPTHLIKTRGQQVTLRCSSQSGHNTVSWYQQALGQGPQFIFQYYREEENGRGNFPPRFSGLQFPNYSSELNVNALELDDSALYLCASSRGGLMDTQYFGPGTRLTVL.

This CDR3 reads CSSRTSGSSGEQFF. As DNA, the CDR3 is TGCAGCTCTCGGACTAGCGGGAGTTCTGGTGAGCAGTTCTTC. The genes are TRBV29-1 and TRBJ2-1, with 13 bases aligning to TRBD2. The V gene end was trimmed by 8 bases and the J gene end by 9 bases; junction bases not matched to a gene: 10. In germline, CDR1 is SQVTM, CDR2 ANQGSEA. The CDR3 covers 14 residues.

This clonotype was seen a few times. The chain links TRBV12-3 or TRBV12-4 to TRBJ2-7; 9 positions match TRBD2. The CDR3 has 18 amino acids. V dropped 5 bases and J dropped 1; count of bases not matched to a gene: 15. DNA of the CDR3: TGTGCCAGCAGTGATCGCCGGAGAGGACTAGCGAGTTCCTACGAGCAGTACTTC. This gives the protein CASSDRRRGLASSYEQYF.

J is TRBJ1-6 and V is TRBV7-8, with a tentative D call TRBD1 (5 bases). Germline CDR1 reads SGHVS; CDR2 reads FQNEAQ. CDR3 length: 17 residues. V dropped 0 bases and J dropped 0 bases, with 9 bases sitting between them. CDR3 residues: CASSLAGVDSYNSPLHF. The CDR3 region has the DNA TGTGCCAGCAGCTTAGCAGGGGTGGACTCCTATAATTCACCCCTCCACTTT.

J is TRBJ2-3 and V is TRBV6-9; TRBD2 agrees at 9 bases. The germline V gene encodes CDR1 MNHGY and CDR2 SVAAGI. The CDR3 covers 14 residues. Losses at the gene ends were 7 bases for V and 6 bases for J; bases not matched to a gene: 8. CDR3 DNA sequence: TGTGCCAGCACTTCAGCGGGAGGCTCGGATACGCAGTATTTT. Its translation: CASTSAGGSDTQYF.

The rearrangement links TRBV7-8 to TRBJ2-1; 11 positions match TRBD2. Trimming at V came to 7 bases and at J to 7 bases, leaving 9 bases not matched to a gene. The CDR3 is made up of 15 amino acids. CDR1 and CDR2 (germline): SGHVS, FQNEAQ. The CDR3 here is CASISGTSGLNEQFF. DNA of the CDR3: TGTGCCAGCATTAGTGGGACTAGCGGTTTAAATGAGCAGTTCTTC.

This clonotype has just a few counts. The J gene is TRBJ1-4, the V gene TRBV6-6, with D hard to call. The CDR3 extends over 15 amino acids. V dropped 0 bases and J dropped 10 bases, with 15 bases sitting between them. The germline gives CDR1 MNHNY, CDR2 SVGAGI (reference sequence). CDR3 sequence: CASSYSGPKLGKLFF. For the CDR3, the DNA is TGTGCCAGCAGTTACTCGGGCCCAAAGCTCGGAAAACTGTTTTTT.

The CDR3 nucleotides are TGTGCCAGCAGTTCAGGGTGGGGGACCACAGATACGCAGTATTTT. Translated, it gives CASSSGWGTTDTQYF. The chain links TRBV28 to TRBJ2-3, with D tentatively TRBD1 or TRBD2 (5 bases each). Germline-derived CDR1 and CDR2 are MDHEN and SYDVKM. The V end lost 4 bases, the J end lost 2 bases, and 13 bases lay between the germline ends. The CDR3 covers 15 residues.

This clonotype was picked up a small number of times. The chain has TRBV6-1 and TRBJ1-2; D may be TRBD1 (5 bases). V was trimmed by 0 bases and J by 5 bases, leaving 16 bases between them. Germline CDR1 and CDR2: MNHNS and SASEGT. The CDR3 spans 16 residues. The CDR3 sequence is CASSEAHFQGSYGYTF. CDR3 nucleotide sequence: TGTGCCAGCAGTGAAGCGCATTTCCAGGGCAGTTATGGCTACACCTTC.